Listed here are 12 T cell receptor beta chains from one sample, sequenced in a study of blood T cell repertoires in COVID-19 (TCRdb year 2020). To prepare the library, the immunoSEQ multiplex PCR assay was applied. TCRdb carries this immuneACCESS record with in-frame sequences only. Its versions omit some clonotypes, under half of them owing to an unresolved V gene in the studies checked, with the rest unexplained. The sample table records approximately 160,000 clones; around nine tenths of these occur just once. Of the sample, 0.45% to 0.6% is held by the ten largest clones. Material for sequencing was peripheral blood. The receptors here all came from a man in his 60s with COVID-19, enrolled during active disease.

The table lists this clone with a count of one. The chain recombines TRBV9 with TRBJ2-7; weak D call: TRBD1 (6 bases). In germline, CDR1 is SGDLS, CDR2 YYNGEE. This CDR3 comprises 15 residues. V dropped 2 bases and J dropped 1 base, with 13 bases sitting between them. CDR3 sequence reads: CASSVGATGSYEQYF. The CDR3 nucleotides read TGTGCCAGCAGCGTGGGGGCGACAGGTTCCTACGAGCAGTACTTC.

This chain joins TRBV15 and TRBJ1-3; D not resolved. The CDR3 contains 16 residues. V was shortened by 4 bases and J by 0 bases, with 13 bases between the two germline ends. Germline CDR1 is LNHNV and CDR2 is YYDKDF (reference sequence). The CDR3 DNA follows: TGTGCCACCAGCACCAGACACGGAAGCTCTGGAAACACCATATATTTT. Residues: CATSTRHGSSGNTIYF.

The sample holds a few counts of this clone. V gene TRBV2 combines with J gene TRBJ1-2; D possibly corresponds to TRBD1 (5 bases). Trimming pared 3 bases from V and 7 bases from J, leaving 9 bases between. The CDR3 consists of 12 residues. The germline gives CDR1 SNHLY, CDR2 FYNNEI. The CDR3 region is CASSDRVFGYTF. In DNA, the CDR3 is TGTGCCAGCAGTGACAGGGTTTTTGGCTACACCTTC.

The chain has TRBV14 and TRBJ1-6, with D possibly matching TRBD1 (5 bases). V was trimmed by 0 bases and J by 0 bases, leaving 9 bases between them. The CDR3 runs 17 residues. The germline CDR1 and CDR2 sequences are SGHDN and FVKESK. The CDR3 region has the DNA TGTGCCAGCAGCCAAGATGCCAGGGTCTCCTATAATTCACCCCTCCACTTT. It yields the protein CASSQDARVSYNSPLHF.

This clone has just a few counts. The chain is built from TRBV28 and TRBJ2-7; D possibly corresponds to TRBD1 (6 bases). V lost 10 bases to trimming and J lost 2 bases, with 15 bases between them. CDR3 length equals 13 residues. Germline V gives CDR1 MDHEN, CDR2 SYDVKM. The CDR3 bases are TGTGCCACCGGGAACAGGGTCCCCTACGAGCAGTACTTC. Its protein is CATGNRVPYEQYF.

The chain has TRBV5-1 and TRBJ1-2, with 8 positions matching TRBD1. This CDR3 region has 15 residues. Germline V gives CDR1 SGHRS, CDR2 YFSETQ. After removal of 4 bases from V and 3 bases from J, the junction contained 8 bases not matched to a gene. The CDR3 region is CASSPTPTGDYGYTF. As DNA, the CDR3 is TGCGCCAGCAGCCCCACCCCGACAGGGGACTATGGCTACACCTTC.

The chain carries TRBV3-1 (or the pseudogene TRBV3-2) and TRBJ2-1, with 9 nucleotides matching TRBD2. CDR3 length equals 16 residues. Germline loops: CDR1 LGHDT, CDR2 YNNKEL (reference sequence). J gave up 2 bases and V 1 base, and 3 bases lay outside the gene matches. CDR3 DNA sequence: TGTGCCAGCAGCCAAGCGGGACTAGCCCCCTACAATGAGCAGTTCTTC. Its protein product is CASSQAGLAPYNEQFF.

This chain uses TRBV6-2 or TRBV6-3 with TRBJ1-5; 11 nucleotides match TRBD1. Germline V CDR1 and CDR2: MNHEY, SVGEGT. Trimming took 4 bases from V and 6 from J; bases not matched to a gene: 2. The CDR3 length is 14 residues. This CDR3 is CASSWTGGIQPQHF. DNA for the CDR3: TGTGCCAGCAGTTGGACAGGGGGCATTCAGCCCCAGCATTTT.

The chain joins TRBV27 to TRBJ1-1; possible D gene TRBD1, 6 bases. The germline V and J ends were trimmed by 4 bases and 9 bases, with 15 bases remaining between them. Germline-derived CDR1 and CDR2 are MNHEY and SMNVEV (reference sequence). There are 13 residues in the CDR3. For the CDR3, the DNA is TGTGCCAGCAGTTCCCTGCCAACAGGGCAAGCTTTCTTT. This codes for CASSSLPTGQAFF.

This chain uses TRBV5-6 with TRBJ1-2, with 7 bases that match TRBD1. V was pared by 3 bases and J by 3 bases, with 2 bases of the junction left unmatched. Germline V gives CDR1 SGHDT, CDR2 YYEEEE. This CDR3 spans 13 amino acids. CDR3 in DNA: TGTGCCAGCAGCTCTCAGGGGGACTATGGCTACACCTTC. Translated: CASSSQGDYGYTF.

The gene calls are TRBV30 and TRBJ1-6; no definite D call. V lost 5 bases, J lost 7 bases, and 15 bases lay in between. This CDR3 spans 14 amino acids. Germline lookup yields CDR1 GTSNPN and CDR2 SVGIG (reference sequence). CDR3 protein: CAWGERLSNSPLHF. DNA for the CDR3: TGTGCCTGGGGAGAGCGGCTATCGAATTCACCCCTCCACTTT. Full variable domain (rest looked up from reference TRBV30 and TRBJ1-6): SQTIHQWPATLVQPVGSPLSLECTVEGTSNPNLYWYRQAAGRGLQLLFYSVGIGQISSEVPQNLSASRPQDRQFILSSKKLLLSDSGFYLCAWGERLSNSPLHFGNGTRLTVT.

J is TRBJ1-1 and V is TRBV7-2; D is perhaps TRBD1 (6 bases). The CDR3 spans 16 residues. Trimming stripped 1 base from V and 2 bases from J, with 14 bases between. Germline V gives CDR1 SGHTA, CDR2 FQGNSA. CDR3 nucleotide sequence: TGTGCCAGCAGCTTAGAGCGTAGGGGGTTCAACACTGAAGCTTTCTTT. This sequence encodes CASSLERRGFNTEAFF.